The T cell receptor (beta chain) described here comes from a study of blood T cell repertoires in COVID-19. Background on the study: The United States, Italy and Spain were the sources of the acute and convalescent COVID-19 samples.

Followed over time, Seattle patients had been enrolled while infection was active. Trimming removed 5 bases at V and 14 bases at J, with 25 bases between. The CDR3 has 16 amino acids. In germline, CDR1 is MNHEY, CDR2 SVGEGT. Assay used: immunoSEQ multiplex PCR; TCRdb lists only in-frame clones, some missing. This table has around 400,000 clones, about 87% appearing once. The rearrangement links TRBV6-2 or TRBV6-3 to TRBJ1-6; TRBD1 might be the D (6 bases). This receptor was identified in a woman younger than 45 with COVID-19, enrolled during active disease. Sample: peripheral blood. CDR3 amino acids: CASSPRDISSGRALHF. CDR3 in DNA: TGTGCCAGCAGTCCCCGGGACATCTCCTCGGGTCGGGCCCTCCACTTT.